Shown below are 30 T cell receptor beta chains from a single sample sequenced in a study of blood T cell repertoires in COVID-19. Assay: immunoSEQ multiplex PCR; the TCRdb copy retains only in-frame clones and omits some. The profile shows a few hundred thousand clones, around four fifths of them singletons. Sequenced sample: peripheral blood. The source of these receptors is a man in his sixties who had recovered from COVID-19.

This clone is a singleton in its sample. CDR3 DNA: TGTGCCAGCAGTGAACGTCGACCGGGACAGGCCCACGGCTACACCTTC. This translates into CASSERRPGQAHGYTF. The rearrangement links TRBV2 to TRBJ1-2, with 8 nucleotides matching TRBD1. Germline V gene sequence: CDR1 SNHLY, CDR2 FYNNEI. The junction had 13 bases not matched to a gene; V was cut back by 2 bases and J by 8 bases. The CDR3 is made up of 16 amino acids.

The rearrangement links TRBV2 to TRBJ2-3, with unresolved D. Between the trimmed V and J ends, which lost 5 bases and 3 bases, there was a span of 9 bases. This CDR3 has 13 residues. Germline V gene lookup returns CDR1 SNHLY and CDR2 FYNNEI. In DNA form, the CDR3 reads TGTGCCAGCAGTCTGCGGCAAACAGATACGCAGTATTTT. Amino acid sequence: CASSLRQTDTQYF. Filled out from reference TRBV2 and TRBJ2-3, the complete variable domain reads EPEVTQTPSHQVTQMGQEVILRCVPISNHLYFYWYRQILGQKVEFLVSFYNNEISEKSEIFDDQFSVERPDGSNFTLKIRSTKLEDSAMYFCASSLRQTDTQYFGPGTRLTVL.

The CDR3 here is CASRQGSVDTQYF. For the CDR3, the DNA is TGTGCCAGTAGGCAGGGTTCGGTAGATACGCAGTATTTT. The rearrangement joins TRBV19 to TRBJ2-3; the D gene is possibly TRBD1 (5 bases). This CDR3 contains 13 residues. V lost 6 bases, J lost 5 bases, and 12 bases lay in between. Germline lookup yields CDR1 LNHDA and CDR2 SQIVND (reference sequence).

This chain uses TRBV6-1 with TRBJ1-2; D is unresolved. CDR1 is MNHNS and CDR2 is SASEGT in the germline V gene. V was cut by 3 bases and J by 0 bases, with 11 bases left in between. CDR3 length equals 15 residues. CDR3 bases: TGTGCCAGCAGTGATGTCAGGCCATCTAACTATGGCTACACCTTC. Translated: CASSDVRPSNYGYTF.

The J gene is TRBJ2-2, the V gene TRBV5-5, with 8 nucleotides matching TRBD1. The V and J ends lost 0 bases and 0 bases, in that order; junction bases with no gene match: 7. CDR1 is SGHKS, CDR2 YYEKEE, per germline (reference sequence). The CDR3 extends over 18 amino acids. The CDR3 here is CASSLGGRGLSNTGELFF. Here the CDR3 DNA reads TGTGCCAGCAGCTTGGGTGGCAGGGGGCTATCGAACACCGGGGAGCTGTTTTTT.

This clone has a handful of counts. The gene calls are TRBV19 and TRBJ1-1; 7 nucleotides agree with TRBD1. V shed 4 bases and J 3 bases; nucleotides not matched to a gene: 11. This CDR3 region has 16 residues. Germline CDR1 LNHDA, CDR2 SQIVND (reference sequence). The CDR3 region is CASSKGQGVLYTEAFF. For the CDR3, the DNA is TGTGCCAGTAGTAAAGGGCAGGGGGTCCTATACACTGAAGCTTTCTTT.

The V gene is TRBV9, the J gene TRBJ2-7, with 8 nucleotides matching TRBD1. The CDR3 is made up of 15 amino acids. Germline trimming cut 4 bases from V and 0 bases from J; bases unmatched to any gene: 6. In germline, CDR1 is SGDLS, CDR2 YYNGEE. This chain's CDR3 is CASSPRTGSSYEQYF. CDR3 nucleotides: TGTGCCAGCAGCCCCAGGACAGGGAGCTCCTACGAGCAGTACTTC.

The V and J genes are TRBV10-1 and TRBJ2-5, with 7 bases identical to TRBD1. Germline CDR1 and CDR2: WNHNN and SYGVQD (reference sequence). V dropped 2 bases and J dropped 3; count of bases not matched to a gene: 0. The CDR3 has 13 residues. The CDR3 protein is CASSEQGEETQYF. Here the CDR3 DNA reads TGCGCCAGCAGTGAGCAGGGGGAAGAGACCCAGTACTTC.

The chain uses TRBV5-4 and TRBJ2-3, with D possibly matching TRBD1 (6 bases). V gave up 0 bases and J gave up 2 bases, with 10 bases separating them. CDR3 size: 15 residues. Germline V gene data show CDR1 as SGHNT and CDR2 as YYREEE (reference sequence). The CDR3 region is CASSLVDRITDTQYF. In nucleotides, the CDR3 is TGTGCCAGCAGCTTGGTTGACAGGATCACAGATACGCAGTATTTT. Full variable domain (rest looked up from reference TRBV5-4 and TRBJ2-3): ETGVTQSPTHLIKTRGQQVTLRCSSQSGHNTVSWYQQALGQGPQFIFQYYREEENGRGNFPPRFSGLQFPNYSSELNVNALELDDSALYLCASSLVDRITDTQYFGPGTRLTVL.

In DNA form, the CDR3 reads TGTGCCAGCAGCTTCACGGGCGCAGGGGGTAATCATCAGCCCCAGCATTTT. Its translation: CASSFTGAGGNHQPQHF. This rearrangement joins TRBV5-6 to TRBJ1-5, with TRBD1 matching over 7 bases. The V and J ends lost 2 bases and 5 bases, in that order; junction bases with no gene match: 13. This CDR3 is built from 17 residues. The germline gives CDR1 SGHDT, CDR2 YYEEEE.

The rearrangement links TRBV9 to TRBJ2-3; possibly TRBD2 for D (7 bases). Germline V gene lookup returns CDR1 SGDLS and CDR2 YYNGEE. The CDR3 extends over 16 amino acids. V was clipped by 0 bases and J by 3 bases, with 14 bases between them. The chain's CDR3 is CASSVVGGGETDTQYF. CDR3 bases: TGTGCCAGCAGCGTAGTGGGCGGGGGCGAAACAGATACGCAGTATTTT. The full variable domain, with the rest looked up from reference TRBV9 and TRBJ2-3, is DSGVTQTPKHLITATGQRVTLRCSPRSGDLSVYWYQQSLDQGLQFLIQYYNGEERAKGNILERFSAQQFPDLHSELNLSSLELGDSALYFCASSVVGGGETDTQYFGPGTRLTVL.

This sequence joins TRBV7-9 and TRBJ2-7; D may be TRBD1 (6 bases). Germline V gene lookup returns CDR1 SEHNR and CDR2 FQNEAQ (reference sequence). The CDR3 totals 15 residues. Trimming took 1 base from V and 1 from J, leaving 11 bases between them. The CDR3 is CASSLGGDTSYEQYF. The CDR3 coding sequence is TGTGCCAGCAGCTTAGGTGGGGACACGTCCTACGAGCAGTACTTC.

Only one count was recorded for this clone. V and J are TRBV7-2 and TRBJ2-4; 7 bases fit TRBD1. CDR3 length: 16 amino acids. V was clipped by 4 bases and J by 0 bases; unmatched bases: 6. Germline V gene sequence: CDR1 SGHTA, CDR2 FQGNSA. The CDR3 region is CASSSGTALAKNIQYF. CDR3 in DNA: TGTGCCAGCAGCTCCGGGACAGCCTTAGCCAAAAACATTCAGTACTTC.

This clone was counted a few times. The chain joins TRBV3-1 (or the pseudogene TRBV3-2) to TRBJ1-1, with D perhaps TRBD1 (6 bases). Germline values: CDR1 LGHDT, CDR2 YNNKEL (reference sequence). V lost 3 bases to trimming and J lost 11 bases, with 16 bases between them. CDR3 size: 13 residues. The CDR3 coding sequence is TGTGCCAGCAGCCAGGGGGCCCAAGCGACGGCTTTCTTT. This encodes CASSQGAQATAFF.

This clone showed up just a few times. The rearrangement joins TRBV6-5 to TRBJ2-7, with D tentatively TRBD2 (6 bases). This CDR3 region has 15 residues. V lost 2 bases and J 6 bases, leaving 17 bases between the germline ends. Germline V gene data show CDR1 as MNHEY and CDR2 as SVGAGI. The CDR3, as DNA: TGTGCCAGCAGTTACCCCTCTCTGATGGAGGGCGAGCAGTACTTC. It is translated as CASSYPSLMEGEQYF.

The chain links TRBV6-5 to TRBJ1-1, with D possibly matching TRBD1 (6 bases). Germline V lookup: CDR1 MNHEY, CDR2 SVGAGI. With 4 bases removed from V and 1 base from J, the gap between germline ends came to 16 bases. The CDR3 is 16 residues long. The CDR3 DNA reads as TGTGCCAGCAGTTCCGGTGGGGGCTGGGCGAACACTGAAGCTTTCTTT. This gives the protein CASSSGGGWANTEAFF.

The CDR3 loop is CASSPEMSSLHEQYF. The CDR3 DNA sequence: TGTGCCAGCAGCCCGGAGATGAGTAGCCTCCACGAGCAGTACTTC. V is TRBV5-4 and J is TRBJ2-7, with no clear D. The ends were cut back, 4 bases at V and 5 bases at J, with 19 bases in the middle. CDR3 length: 15 amino acids. Per the germline V gene, CDR1 is SGHNT and CDR2 is YYREEE (reference sequence).

The chain joins TRBV11-3 to TRBJ1-1; unclear D gene. The CDR3 covers 13 residues. Trimming pared 1 base from V and 2 bases from J, leaving 5 bases between. Germline lookup yields CDR1 SGHNT and CDR2 YENEEA. The chain's CDR3 is CASSLAKNTEAFF. The DNA for the CDR3 is TGTGCCAGCAGCTTAGCCAAAAACACTGAAGCTTTCTTT.

This clone came up a few times. V and J are TRBV19 and TRBJ1-1; D remains unclear. V was trimmed by 3 bases and J by 4 bases, leaving 12 bases between them. Germline V gene data show CDR1 as LNHDA and CDR2 as SQIVND (reference sequence). This CDR3 has 14 amino acids. The CDR3, as DNA: TGTGCCAGTAGTATCGCTGGGGAGTCCACTGAAGCTTTCTTT. It yields the protein CASSIAGESTEAFF.

This clone was seen once. The CDR3 region is CASSYGKAGAGETQYF. The CDR3, as DNA: TGTGCCAGCAGTTACGGCAAAGCGGGAGCGGGGGAGACCCAGTACTTC. This chain joins TRBV6-2 or TRBV6-3 and TRBJ2-5, with 8 nucleotides matching TRBD2. Germline V gene sequence: CDR1 MNHEY, CDR2 SVGEGT. The V and J ends lost 2 bases and 5 bases, in that order; junction bases with no gene match: 10. This CDR3 has 16 amino acids.

A word on this clone: An end of the junction does not agree with germline; a read error may underlie this. The CDR3 DNA follows: TGTGCCAGCAGTACGGCGAGGCAGAACGCCGGGGAGCTGTTTTTT. Translating gives CASSTARQNAGELFF. The chain recombines TRBV2 with TRBJ2-2; D not certain. CDR3 length equals 15 residues. Germline V gene data show CDR1 as SNHLY and CDR2 as FYNNEI.

The chain employs TRBV6-6 and TRBJ2-1, with D maybe TRBD2 (7 bases). The CDR3 covers 14 residues. V was trimmed by 6 bases and J by 4 bases, leaving 13 bases between them. In germline, CDR1 is MNHNY, CDR2 SVGAGI (reference sequence). In nucleotides, the CDR3 is TGTGCCAGCAGGGGGGGGGCAGCTTACAATGAGCAGTTCTTC. Residues: CASRGGAAYNEQFF.

This rearrangement joins TRBV4-2 to TRBJ2-5; TRBD2 matches at 10 bases. This CDR3 contains 14 residues. Trimming cost V 2 bases and J 3 bases; bases outside gene matches: 0. From germline, CDR1 is LGHNA and CDR2 YNFKEQ. The CDR3 spells CASSQLAGEETQYF. DNA for the CDR3: TGTGCCAGCAGCCAACTAGCGGGGGAAGAGACCCAGTACTTC.

The chain links TRBV12-2 to TRBJ2-1; the table's D call, TRBD2, was not checked against the DNA. TRBV12-2 is annotated as a pseudogene. This CDR3 comprises 14 residues. The CDR3 sequence is CASRHQIDYNEQFF. CDR3 bases: TGTGCAAGTCGTCATCAAATAGATTACAATGAGCAGTTCTTC.

The chain couples TRBV10-2 to TRBJ1-3; D remains unclear. There are 18 residues in the CDR3. Germline V lookup: CDR1 WSHSY, CDR2 SAAADI. Trimming took off 1 base at V and 0 bases at J, with 16 bases between the two ends. The CDR3 DNA sequence: TGCGCCAGCAGTGAGTTTGGCGGCGATGCCATCTCTGGAAACACCATATATTTT. It codes for CASSEFGGDAISGNTIYF.

The V and J genes are TRBV11-3 and TRBJ2-1; 16 nucleotides align to TRBD2. The CDR3 covers 18 residues. The ends lost 0 bases at V and 8 bases at J; junction bases unmatched: 7. Germline V gives CDR1 SGHNT, CDR2 YENEEA. CDR3 loop: CASSLEGGTSGRADEQFF. CDR3 nucleotides: TGTGCCAGCAGCTTAGAGGGCGGGACTAGCGGGAGGGCCGATGAGCAGTTCTTC.

This clone occurred once. V usage is TRBV7-2 and J usage is TRBJ2-5; D not resolved. The CDR3 runs 13 residues. Between the trimmed V and J ends, which lost 5 bases and 5 bases, there was a span of 12 bases. Germline lookup yields CDR1 SGHTA and CDR2 FQGNSA. The CDR3 DNA sequence: TGTGCCAGCAGCCGCGGTCCTCCCGAGACCCAGTACTTC. The encoded protein is CASSRGPPETQYF.

The V call is TRBV27, the J call TRBJ2-5, with D perhaps matching TRBD1 (6 bases). Germline V gene data show CDR1 as MNHEY and CDR2 as SMNVEV (reference sequence). Trimming left V 10 bases short and J 4 bases short, with 10 bases between. The CDR3 is 11 residues long. The CDR3 coding sequence is TGTGCCACCAGGGGCCGAGAGACCCAGTACTTC. This sequence encodes CATRGRETQYF.

The chain couples TRBV6-1 to TRBJ2-1; D is perhaps TRBD1 (6 bases). V dropped 2 bases and J dropped 4 bases, with 6 bases sitting between them. CDR3 size: 13 residues. Germline CDR1 and CDR2: MNHNS and SASEGT. DNA of the CDR3: TGTGCCAGCAGTGAAAGGGGGTACAATGAGCAGTTCTTC. Translated, it gives CASSERGYNEQFF.

This chain connects TRBV3-1 (or the pseudogene TRBV3-2) to TRBJ1-4; maybe TRBD1 (5 bases). This CDR3 spans 16 amino acids. In germline, CDR1 is LGHDT, CDR2 YNNKEL (reference sequence). The V end lost 4 bases, the J end lost 2 bases, and 14 bases lay between the germline ends. CDR3 coding DNA: TGTGCCAGCAGCCGACAGTGGACGACCACTAATGAAAAACTGTTTTTT. Protein: CASSRQWTTTNEKLFF.